This T cell receptor (beta chain) was sequenced for a study of response to subunit inactivated influenza vaccine. In TCRdb, the RT-PCR reads were re-called with MiXCR into one record per CDR3 protein. This table has just under 550,000 distinct CDR3 sequences, roughly 25% appearing once. The CDR3 runs to 13 residues. Germline-derived CDR1 and CDR2 are WNHNN and SYGVQD (reference sequence). V shed 8 bases and J 6 bases; nucleotides not matched to a gene: 8. These data also featured in a second study, about T cells expressing NK-cell markers. That study reports: 5'RACE template switching with UMIs generated TCR beta cDNA. In several donors, dominant clonotypes made up about 25-60.1% of CD3+CD56-NKG2C+ cells.

The chain joins TRBV10-1 to TRBJ2-3, with 7 positions matching TRBD1. The material was CD4+ T cells sorted from PBMCs, obtained approximately 13 days after vaccination. This clonotype was sampled from a man aged 45-65 years who received an inactivated influenza vaccine. The CDR3 protein is CASGKGAGDTQYF. The CDR3 DNA reads TGCGCCAGCGGAAAGGGGGCAGGTGATACGCAGTATTTT.